Sequencing of this TCR beta chain was carried out in a study of T-cell reconstitution after alpha-beta-depleted transplantation in children. V lost 5 bases to trimming and J lost 0 bases, with 15 bases between them. The CDR3 spans 15 residues. CDR1 is SGDLS, CDR2 YYNGEE, per germline. Unique molecular identifiers were incorporated during preparation of the TCRbeta library. Each CDR3 protein gets one entry after TCRdb re-called the PCR reads with MiXCR. The sample records roughly 500,000 distinct CDR3 sequences, less than 35% being singletons. This clonotype was observed a few times. The sample here was PBMCs from the stem cell graft donor, taken from the stem cell graft. This chain connects TRBV9 to TRBJ2-7; the D gene could be TRBD1 or TRBD2 (6 bases each). This TCR came from a human donor who donated a stem cell graft to a child with aplastic anemia. The CDR3 loop reads CASSVGTLASYEQYF. In DNA, the CDR3 is TGTGCCAGCAGTGTCGGGACACTAGCCTCCTACGAGCAGTACTTC.